This T cell receptor beta chain stems from a study of CD8 T cells in ankylosing spondylitis (dated by TCRdb to between 2016 and 2019). Turning to the overall study: To find TCR variants linked to disease, the study profiled T cell receptor beta repertoires in ankylosing spondylitis patients and healthy donors. In total, the full study cohort was made up of 95 to 110 healthy donors and 25 to 30 ankylosing spondylitis patients. Peripheral blood samples were taken, and synovial fluid was additionally collected from ankylosing spondylitis patients. Overall study outcomes, separate from this receptor: Some motif variants were previously reported in synovial fluid and blood of reactive arthritis patients, suggesting common disease-initiation mechanisms. A TCR beta motif of several highly homologous amino acid variants appeared characteristic of blood from ankylosing spondylitis patients. The disease-linked clones had a CD8+ phenotype and were found at relatively low frequencies in peripheral blood. The disease-linked clones were reported as significantly enriched in matched synovial fluid samples from ankylosing spondylitis patients.

The sequencing machine was an Illumina HiSeq 2500. Quantitative 5'-RACE with molecular barcodes was the method used to prepare the TCR beta libraries. In the authors' own workflow: Disease-linked TCR variants were identified with a new computational method built on a probabilistic model of VDJ rearrangement. TCRdb's own reprocessing of the public reads used fastp at Q25 and MiXCR and kept productive beta chains. Rows merge per CDR3 protein into single entries with the most common DNA and genes. The authors' filters were not applied to this entry. Present in this sample are approximately 220,000 distinct CDR3 sequences, about a sixth of which were seen just once. Jointly, the top ten make up roughly 42% of the sample. This clonotype has just a few counts. Its antigen specificity is not known. No per-base quality is available; no much larger clone lies one base away. Reading from cysteine to phenylalanine, the CDR3 counts 12 amino acids. Only CDR3 DNA remains: 36 bases, in frame from the first base. V is clipped by 5 bases and J by 7 bases, and the sequence between their germline boundaries is 10 bases long. CDR1 and CDR2 are drawn from the germline V gene (reference sequence): MNHEY, SMNVEV.

This receptor was identified in a male donor with ankylosing spondylitis. The chain is assembled from TRBV27 and TRBJ2-3, with an unclear D gene assignment. What was sequenced was blood, either unsorted or a sorted T cell fraction (not recorded which). CDR3 sequence: CASSLPSNTQYF. Read as DNA, the sequence is TGTGCCAGCAGTCTCCCCTCAAATACGCAGTATTTT.